This T cell receptor (beta chain) is from a study of CD8+ T cells in alopecia areata. As for treatment: oral pan-JAK inhibitor, 5-10 mg twice daily. Reverse transcription of extracted RNA yielded cDNA, which provided the sequencing template. Sequencing used immunoSEQ multiplex PCR; TCRdb keeps in-frame clones, though not all of them. The repertoire holds 160,000 or so clones, with 50% to 75% as singletons. The CDR3 is 12 residues long. CDR1 and CDR2 from the germline V gene are SQVTM and ANQGSEA. Trimming removed 6 bases from V and 6 bases from J, with 14 bases in between. This receptor was taken from a human donor with alopecia areata. Sequenced here: CD4+ T cells sorted from blood, sampled at approximately week 56, from a patient treated with tofacitinib. The chain joins TRBV29-1 to TRBJ1-2; the D is unclear. DNA of the CDR3: TGCAGCGTCTCCACAGCGGTCGATGGCTACACCTTC. It yields the protein CSVSTAVDGYTF.